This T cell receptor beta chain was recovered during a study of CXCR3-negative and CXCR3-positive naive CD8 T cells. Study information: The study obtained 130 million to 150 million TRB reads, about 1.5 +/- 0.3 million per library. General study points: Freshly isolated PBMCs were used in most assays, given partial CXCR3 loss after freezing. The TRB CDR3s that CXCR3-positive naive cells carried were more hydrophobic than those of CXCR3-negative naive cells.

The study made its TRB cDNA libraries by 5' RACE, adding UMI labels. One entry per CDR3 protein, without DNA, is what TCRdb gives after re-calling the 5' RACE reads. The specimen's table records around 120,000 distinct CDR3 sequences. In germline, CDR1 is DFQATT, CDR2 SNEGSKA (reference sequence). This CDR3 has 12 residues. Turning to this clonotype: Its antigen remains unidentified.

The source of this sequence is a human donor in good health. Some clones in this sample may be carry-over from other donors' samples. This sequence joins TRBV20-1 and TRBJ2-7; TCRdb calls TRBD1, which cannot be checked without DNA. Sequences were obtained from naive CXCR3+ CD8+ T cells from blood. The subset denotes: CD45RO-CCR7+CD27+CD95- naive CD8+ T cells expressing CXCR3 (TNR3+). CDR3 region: CSAEQGTYEQYF.